A single sample is the source of the 2 T cell receptor beta chains below, sequenced in a study of blood T cells in healthy people across ages. Primed by a sample-barcoded 5' primer and a J-beta primer mix, a second PCR proceeded for about 6 to 11 cycles. A single record per CDR3 protein comes from TCRdb applying MiXCR to the 5' RACE reads. This sample has about 930,000 distinct CDR3 sequences, with 29% found just once. These data were also reused for a study on T cells of mothers and their children.

The sequencing input was blood. The source is a woman in her 40s in good health.

The V call is TRBV18, the J call TRBJ2-2; 8 nucleotides align to TRBD1. Germline trimming cut 5 bases from V and 0 bases from J; bases unmatched to any gene: 11. This CDR3 is 18 amino acids long. The germline V gene has CDR1 KGHSH and CDR2 LQKENI. CDR3 in amino acids: CASSSRQGMATNTGELFF. The CDR3 DNA is TGTGCCAGCTCATCGAGACAGGGGATGGCGACGAACACCGGGGAGCTGTTTTTT. The full variable domain, rest sourced from reference TRBV18 and TRBJ2-2, is NAGVMQNPRHLVRRRGQEARLRCSPMKGHSHVYWYRQLPEEGLKFMVYLQKENIIDESGMPKERFSAEFPKEGPSILRIQQVVRGDSAAYFCASSSRQGMATNTGELFFGEGSRLTVL.

This clonotype was seen repeatedly, ten times or more. V usage is TRBV2 and J usage is TRBJ2-1, with D hard to call. The CDR3 consists of 12 residues. Germline lookup yields CDR1 SNHLY and CDR2 FYNNEI. Trimming shortened V by 4 bases and J by 7 bases, and 8 bases separated the two germline ends. CDR3 amino acids: CASSGQLNEQFF. CDR3 DNA sequence: TGTGCCAGCAGTGGGCAGCTTAATGAGCAGTTCTTC.